This T cell receptor (beta chain) emerged from a study of early T cells in non-severe SARS-CoV-2 infection. Study information: Chains were not paired, and sequencing was done on bulk RNA from unsorted whole blood. Whole-study findings and limits: The matching step, a VDJdb search, favored anti-spike CD8 responses and missed private and CD4 specificities.

Ten or more counts support this clonotype. Its antigen is not identified. Each cDNA molecule carried a unique molecular identifier. MiXCR, applied by TCRdb to the 5' RACE reads, yields one record per CDR3 protein. The sample includes approximately 30,000 distinct CDR3 sequences, around 6% of them seen just once. Between the trimmed V and J ends, which lost 6 bases and 7 bases, there was a span of 12 bases. The CDR3 contains 11 residues. Germline CDR1 is DFQATT and CDR2 is SNEGSKA (reference sequence). The sequencing input was whole blood. The clonotype was recovered from an adult who was a healthcare worker with PCR-confirmed SARS-CoV-2 infection or an uninfected control (not recorded which). The J gene is TRBJ1-1, the V gene TRBV20-1, with unresolved D. The CDR3 sequence is CSANTAVEAFF. CDR3 coding DNA: TGCAGTGCCAATACGGCCGTTGAAGCTTTCTTT.